Listed below are T cell receptor beta chains from one sample, sequenced in a study of blood T cells in healthy people across ages. TCRdb re-called the 5' RACE reads through MiXCR, storing one row per CDR3 protein. The table has 550,000 to 800,000 distinct CDR3 sequences, about 34% seen once. Source material: blood. These receptors were taken from a woman at least 80 years old in good health. The CDR3 runs from the conserved cysteine through the conserved F or W. D genes are given only for firm matches. Size is stated for part of the rows, as once, few or many counts, or as a class when the clone is expanded.

TRBJ2-7 . TRBV27 . TGTGCCAGCAGTCCCCAGGCGGGCACCTACGAGCAGTACTTC CASSPQAGTYEQYF
TRBJ2-5 . TRBV5-1 . TGCGCCAGCAGCTTGCGGAGGCTCCAAGAGACCCAGTACTTC CASSLRRLQETQYF
TRBJ2-7 many TRBV20-1 . TGCAGTGCTAGAGTAGAGGGGGGAGCCTACGAGCAGTACTTC CSARVEGGAYEQYF
TRBJ1-2 . TRBV6-1 . TGTGCCAGCAGGGCAATAGGGGTGTATGGCTACACCTTC CASRAIGVYGYTF
TRBJ2-1 . TRBV30 TRBD1 TGTGCCTGGAACAGGGGGCAGAATGAGCAGTTCTTC CAWNRGQNEQFF
TRBJ1-5 few TRBV30 TRBD1 TGTGCCTGGGGACAGGGAACCAATCAGCCCCAGCATTTT CAWGQGTNQPQHF
TRBJ2-7 few TRBV5-1 TRBD1 TGCGCCAGCAGCTTGGGGGACAGAAAGGCCAATGAGCAGTACTTC CASSLGDRKANEQYF
TRBJ2-7 few TRBV7-2 TRBD1 TGTGCCAGCAGCATAGGACAGGGTGGGAGCTACGAGCAGTACTTC CASSIGQGGSYEQYF
TRBJ1-1 . TRBV9 . TGTGCCAGCAGCACAGAGAAGAACACTGAAGCTTTCTTT CASSTEKNTEAFF
TRBJ2-1 . TRBV7-3 TRBD2 TGTGCCAGCAGCTTAAGGGTAGCGGGTGGGGTTGAGCAGTTCTTC CASSLRVAGGVEQFF
TRBJ1-5 . TRBV7-8 TRBD1 TGTGCCAGCAGCAAGGGGCAGGGACAGCTTAATCAGCCCCAGCATTTT CASSKGQGQLNQPQHF
TRBJ2-4 . TRBV18 . TGTGCCAGCTCACCACCTAGCGGAGTAGCCAAAAACATTCAGTACTTC CASSPPSGVAKNIQYF
TRBJ2-3 many TRBV7-2 TRBD2 TGTGCCAGCAGCCCCCTTACCCTAGCGGGGGCCCTAGATACGCAGTATTTT CASSPLTLAGALDTQYF
TRBJ1-1 few TRBV6-1 . TGTGCCAGCAGTGTTTGGGGGAGGGAGACTGAAGCTTTCTTT CASSVWGRETEAFF
TRBJ1-1 many TRBV24-1 . TGTGCCACCAGTGCAGGGATGAACACTGAAGCTTTCTTT CATSAGMNTEAFF
TRBJ2-5 . TRBV7-2 . TGTACCAGCAGCTTAGGTGACTACCGCGGGGAGACCCAGTACTTC CTSSLGDYRGETQYF
TRBJ2-1 many TRBV11-2 TRBD2 TGTGCCAGCAGCTTAGCGGGACTAGCGGGCTTAGTCTACAATGAGCAGTTCTTC CASSLAGLAGLVYNEQFF
TRBJ2-7 many TRBV20-1 . TGCAGTGCGCGACCGTCCCAGAAATACGAGCAGTACTTC CSARPSQKYEQYF
TRBJ2-4 many TRBV29-1 . TGCAGCGTTGCGTTTGTAGCCAAAAACATTCAGTACTTC CSVAFVAKNIQYF
TRBJ2-7 many TRBV6-2/TRBV6-3 TRBD1 TGTGCCAGCACCCCCTCACCCGGGACAGGGGGCAAGGAGCAGTACTTC CASTPSPGTGGKEQYF
TRBJ1-4 many TRBV7-2 TRBD1 TGTGCCAGCAGCTTCAGCCGGGACAGGAATGAAAAACTGTTTTTT CASSFSRDRNEKLFF
TRBJ1-1 many TRBV29-1 . TGCAGCGTTGAAGGCGGGCGCGGGAACACTGAAGCTTTCTTT CSVEGGRGNTEAFF
TRBJ2-7 many TRBV2 . TGTGCCAGCAGAGCCGGGCTCCCGGGGGAGCAGTACTTC CASRAGLPGEQYF
TRBJ1-2 . TRBV20-1 . TGCAGTGCTAACACGGGATCCCTGGGGTATGGCTACACCTTC CSANTGSLGYGYTF
TRBJ2-7 . TRBV29-1 . TGCAGCGTCGCCGAAAACGACGGGTACTACGAGCAGTACTTC CSVAENDGYYEQYF
TRBJ1-2 few TRBV19 TRBD1 TGTGCCAGTAGTCCAAGGCCGGGACAGGGAACGGGCCATGGCTACACCTTC CASSPRPGQGTGHGYTF
TRBJ1-1 . TRBV6-6 TRBD1 TGTGCCAGCAGCGGGACAGAGTCCGAAGCTTTATTT CASSGTESEALF
TRBJ1-1 . TRBV12-3/TRBV12-4 TRBD1 TGTGCCAGCAACCGGGACAGTAAGAACACTGAAGCTTTCTTT CASNRDSKNTEAFF
TRBJ2-7 . TRBV7-2 TRBD1 TGTGCCAGCAGCGTCCCCAAGGCAGGGGGTCGTTACGAGCAGTACTTC CASSVPKAGGRYEQYF
TRBJ2-1 many TRBV7-2 TRBD2 TGTGCCAGCAGCGCCAGAAGGACTAGCGGGGGGCTATTAAGTGAGCAGTTCTTC CASSARRTSGGLLSEQFF
TRBJ1-5 many TRBV2 . TGTGCCAGCGCGCGAATTAACAATCAGCCCCAGCATTTT CASARINNQPQHF
TRBJ2-7 many TRBV29-1 . TGCAGCGTCCTAACATACAGGGCGCGGTACTTC CSVLTYRARYF
TRBJ2-5 many TRBV5-1 TRBD1 TGCGCCAGCAGCACTGGACAGGGGTGGGAGACCCAGTACTTC CASSTGQGWETQYF
TRBJ2-1 many TRBV20-1 . TGCAGTGCTAGAGTTGGCTACAATGAGCAGTTCTTC CSARVGYNEQFF